This TCR beta chain emerged from a study of blood T cell repertoires in COVID-19. Background on the study: From the United States, Italy and Spain came samples of acute and convalescent COVID-19. From T cells, B-cell-depleted T cells, or PBMCs came the material, which was cDNA or gDNA.

The CDR3 totals 15 residues. Trimming took 0 bases from V and 7 from J; bases not matched to a gene: 4. The germline V gene has CDR1 SEHNR and CDR2 FQNEAQ (reference sequence). In the original analysis: Researchers report that nucleated cell counts were estimated from reference gene primer amplification. Libraries were prepared by immunoSEQ multiplex PCR; TCRdb keeps only in-frame clonotypes and omits some of them. From that table come the V and J calls and clone size; the DNA was used to work out D and trimming. The sample lists 65,000 to 75,000 clones; about 80% were seen once. This clonotype originated in a woman aged 55-70 years with acute or convalescent COVID-19. The source material was peripheral blood. This chain uses TRBV7-9 with TRBJ1-4, with 8 bases aligning to TRBD1. The CDR3 bases are TGTGCCAGCAGCTTAGCTCAGGGGGCTTTTGAAAAACTGTTTTTT. Protein product: CASSLAQGAFEKLFF.